The TCR beta chain described here comes from a study of blood T cell repertoires in COVID-19. Study details: Italy, Spain and the United States were the sources of the convalescent and acute COVID-19 samples. Sources were T cells, B-cell-depleted T cells, or PBMCs; the material itself was cDNA or gDNA.

Original analysis: Estimated nucleated cell counts came from reference gene primer amplification. Only in-frame clones appear in the TCRdb table, and some are missing; sequencing was by immunoSEQ multiplex PCR. Clone size and V and J calls were adopted from that table, with D and trimming inferred from the DNA. The sample includes under 250,000 clones, 70% to 90% seen only once; the top ten take less than 8%. The CDR3 runs 16 residues. CDR1 is LGHDT, CDR2 YNNKEL, per germline (reference sequence). The V and J ends lost 5 bases and 3 bases, in that order; junction bases with no gene match: 6. The V gene is TRBV3-1 (or the pseudogene TRBV3-2), the J gene TRBJ2-3; TRBD2 agrees at 12 bases. The sequence was collected from a woman between 50 and 59 years old with active or convalescent COVID-19. The sample consisted of peripheral blood. CDR3 protein: CASSKLAGGLTDTQYF. The DNA for the CDR3 is TGTGCCAGCAGCAAACTAGCGGGGGGACTAACAGATACGCAGTATTTT.